Listed here are 23 T cell receptor beta chains from one sample, sequenced in a study of blood T cell repertoires in COVID-19. Data came from immunoSEQ multiplex PCR; TCRdb stores just in-frame clones and leaves some out. Among 90,000 or so clones listed, about 84% were seen once. Material: peripheral blood. The receptors stem from an elderly man with active or convalescent COVID-19.

V and J are TRBV7-8 and TRBJ1-4; D gene unclear. The CDR3 has 15 amino acids. Per the germline V gene, CDR1 is SGHVS and CDR2 is FQNEAQ. Trimming pared 5 bases from V and 4 bases from J, leaving 14 bases between. CDR3 amino acids: CASSIGLTGNEKLFF. DNA of the CDR3: TGTGCCAGCAGCATCGGACTCACGGGTAATGAAAAACTGTTTTTT.

The chain combines TRBV2 with TRBJ2-5; no definite D call. The germline V gene has CDR1 SNHLY and CDR2 FYNNEI. V lost 7 bases and J 2 bases, leaving 11 bases between the germline ends. The CDR3 extends over 13 amino acids. Here the CDR3 DNA reads TGTGCCAGCAAAGTTCTGACTCAAGAGACCCAGTACTTC. Its protein is CASKVLTQETQYF.

The genes are TRBV11-2 and TRBJ2-3; TRBD2 aligns across 7 bases. With 5 bases clipped from V and 4 bases from J, the junction kept 9 bases outside the gene matches. The CDR3 length is 15 residues. Germline CDR1 reads SGHAT; CDR2 reads FQNNGV. CDR3 DNA: TGTGCCAGCAGCAACGGACTAGGAGGCTCAGATACGCAGTATTTT. Residues: CASSNGLGGSDTQYF.

The CDR3 nucleotides read TGTGCCAGCAGTTTACAAACAGATACGCAGTATTTT. It codes for CASSLQTDTQYF. V gene TRBV12-3 or TRBV12-4 combines with J gene TRBJ2-3; unclear D gene. Trimming stripped 2 bases from V and 3 bases from J, with 3 bases between. CDR3 size: 12 residues.

This clone has a count of ten or more. The chain links TRBV9 to TRBJ2-7; D may be TRBD1 (5 bases). Per the germline V gene, CDR1 is SGDLS and CDR2 is YYNGEE. CDR3 length: 12 amino acids. V lost 4 bases and J lost 6, with 11 bases in between. CDR3 nucleotides: TGTGCCAGCAGCCTGGACACATCCGAGCAGTACTTC. Translation: CASSLDTSEQYF.

V and J are TRBV19 and TRBJ1-5; D is unclear. The germline V gene has CDR1 LNHDA and CDR2 SQIVND (reference sequence). V dropped 6 bases and J dropped 0 bases, with 12 bases sitting between them. The CDR3 is made up of 15 amino acids. The CDR3 nucleotides read TGTGCCAGTAGCGAACTGCTATATAGCAATCAGCCCCAGCATTTT. Translating it yields CASSELLYSNQPQHF.

This clone was seen just once. J is TRBJ1-6 and V is TRBV10-3, with D maybe TRBD1 (5 bases). Germline V gene sequence: CDR1 ENHRY, CDR2 SYGVKD. Trimming pared 4 bases from V and 1 base from J, leaving 8 bases between. The CDR3 extends over 15 amino acids. The CDR3 loop is CAISVQGSYNSPLHF. The CDR3 DNA is TGTGCCATCAGTGTTCAGGGTTCCTATAATTCACCCCTCCACTTT.

The chain is built from TRBV5-6 and TRBJ2-5; TRBD1 matches at 9 bases. With V trimmed by 7 bases and J by 5 bases, 12 bases remained unmatched. The germline gives CDR1 SGHDT, CDR2 YYEEEE. This CDR3 is built from 15 residues. In DNA form, the CDR3 reads TGTGCCAGCGACAGCTTACAGGGGGCAGGGGAGACCCAGTACTTC. It encodes CASDSLQGAGETQYF. Combining the CDR3 with reference TRBV5-6 and TRBJ2-5 gives the whole variable domain DAGVTQSPTHLIKTRGQQVTLRCSPKSGHDTVSWYQQALGQGPQFIFQYYEEEERQRGNFPDRFSGHQFPNYSSELNVNALLLGDSALYLCASDSLQGAGETQYFGPGTRLLVL.

This chain connects TRBV19 to TRBJ1-6; TRBD1 agrees at 8 bases. Germline-derived CDR1 and CDR2 are LNHDA and SQIVND (reference sequence). Trimming cost V 4 bases and J 10 bases; bases outside gene matches: 6. The CDR3 runs to 14 residues. CDR3 coding DNA: TGTGCCAGTAGTAGGGACAGGTGGAACTCACCCCTCCACTTT. Translating gives CASSRDRWNSPLHF.

V gene TRBV6-1 combines with J gene TRBJ2-5; 8 positions agree with TRBD1. Germline V lookup: CDR1 MNHNS, CDR2 SASEGT. V lost 2 bases, J lost 2 bases, and 4 bases stayed unmatched. The CDR3 extends over 15 amino acids. CDR3 residues: CASSERQGQQETQYF. CDR3 DNA: TGTGCCAGCAGTGAACGACAGGGGCAACAAGAGACCCAGTACTTC.

This clone was seen a few times. The chain has TRBV29-1 and TRBJ1-1; D is ambiguous. V was trimmed by 6 bases and J by 6 bases, leaving 23 bases between them. This CDR3 comprises 15 residues. Germline V gene lookup returns CDR1 SQVTM and CDR2 ANQGSEA. CDR3 protein: CSVGEIPGGPAEAFF. CDR3 sequence (DNA): TGCAGCGTCGGAGAGATTCCTGGCGGTCCCGCTGAAGCTTTCTTT.

This clone was counted only a few times. The chain has TRBV6-5 and TRBJ2-7, with 9 bases that match TRBD1. The germline gives CDR1 MNHEY, CDR2 SVGAGI. V lost 4 bases, J lost 4 bases, and 2 bases stayed unmatched. The CDR3 runs to 13 residues. The DNA for the CDR3 is TGTGCCAGCAGTTCGGACAGGGGATACGAGCAGTACTTC. Protein product: CASSSDRGYEQYF.

This clone showed up just a few times. The chain recombines TRBV5-1 with TRBJ2-5; TRBD2 might be the D (6 bases). V lost 4 bases and J 1 base, leaving 14 bases between the germline ends. The CDR3 runs 15 residues. Per germline, CDR1 SGHRS and CDR2 YFSETQ. The CDR3 nucleotides are TGCGCCAGCAGCCCCCTCCGGGGGAGCCAAGAGACCCAGTACTTC. Translating it yields CASSPLRGSQETQYF.

CDR3 DNA sequence: TGCGCCAGCAGCCAAGGCCAGAATAATGAAAAACTGTTTTTT. Its translation is CASSQGQNNEKLFF. V is TRBV4-1 and J is TRBJ1-4; the D is unclear. Germline CDR1 and CDR2: MGHRA and YSYEKL. The CDR3 consists of 14 residues. Between the trimmed V and J ends, which lost 1 base and 4 bases, there was a span of 7 bases.

V usage is TRBV7-2 and J usage is TRBJ2-1, with TRBD2 matching over 8 bases. V lost 4 bases and J lost 13; bases outside the gene matches: 15. The CDR3 loop spans 15 amino acids. Germline V gene data show CDR1 as SGHTA and CDR2 as FQGNSA. This CDR3 reads CASSSPPAGASPQFF. Here the CDR3 DNA reads TGTGCCAGCAGCTCTCCGCCAGCGGGGGCGTCCCCCCAGTTCTTC.

The genes are TRBV6-5 and TRBJ2-5, with 10 nucleotides matching TRBD2. The germline V gene encodes CDR1 MNHEY and CDR2 SVGAGI. With V trimmed by 6 bases and J by 5 bases, 9 bases remained unmatched. This CDR3 comprises 15 residues. The CDR3, as DNA: TGTGCCAGCAGACGAAGCGGGGGGGCCTGGGAGACCCAGTACTTC. This sequence encodes CASRRSGGAWETQYF.

This clone appeared a few times. The gene calls are TRBV18 and TRBJ1-6; D may be TRBD1 (6 bases). Germline assignment: CDR1 KGHSH and CDR2 LQKENI. This CDR3 contains 14 residues. Trimming removed 3 bases from V and 9 bases from J, with 12 bases in between. The DNA of the CDR3 is TGTGCCAGCTCACCTGCAGGGGATGGTTCACCCCTCCACTTT. It translates to CASSPAGDGSPLHF.

J is TRBJ1-5 and V is TRBV12-3 or TRBV12-4; a weak D match, TRBD1 (5 bases). V lost 7 bases to trimming and J lost 9 bases, with 13 bases between them. The CDR3 length is 12 residues. CDR3 region: CASTSGRGPQHF. The CDR3 bases are TGTGCCAGCACCTCAGGTAGGGGGCCCCAGCATTTT.

The V gene is TRBV28, the J gene TRBJ2-6; tentatively, D is TRBD1 (6 bases). Germline assignment: CDR1 MDHEN and CDR2 SYDVKM. The CDR3 runs to 16 residues. V lost 10 bases, J lost 0 bases, and 16 bases lay in between. In nucleotides, the CDR3 is TGTGCCACCGCGCCAGGGGCATACTCTGGGGCCAACGTCCTGACTTTC. Its protein product is CATAPGAYSGANVLTF.

The CDR3 bases are TGTGCCAGCAGCTCGACGGGACAGGGTTTCGGAAACACCATATATTTT. As protein: CASSSTGQGFGNTIYF. The chain is built from TRBV5-4 and TRBJ1-3; TRBD1 aligns across 9 bases. CDR3 length equals 16 residues. Trimming removed 3 bases from V and 4 bases from J; junction bases left unmatched: 8. The V gene's germline CDR1 is SGHNT and CDR2 YYREEE (reference sequence).

The V and J genes are TRBV4-1 and TRBJ1-2; 9 bases match TRBD1. Trimming took 1 base from V and 5 from J; bases not matched to a gene: 2. In germline, CDR1 is MGHRA, CDR2 YSYEKL. CDR3 size: 14 residues. CDR3 coding DNA: TGCGCCAGCAGCCAAGGGACAGGGGTATATGGCTACACCTTC. Translating gives CASSQGTGVYGYTF.

V usage is TRBV5-1 and J usage is TRBJ1-4, with a possible D match to TRBD1 (5 bases). The germline V gene has CDR1 SGHRS and CDR2 YFSETQ. The CDR3 has 15 amino acids. V was pared by 1 base and J by 5 bases, with 12 bases between. DNA of the CDR3: TGCGCCAGCAGCTTGAATCAGGGTATGAATGAAAAACTGTTTTTT. The encoded protein is CASSLNQGMNEKLFF.

This rearrangement joins TRBV5-1 to TRBJ1-4; a possible D gene is TRBD1 (6 bases). The CDR3 has 14 residues. Between the trimmed V and J ends, which lost 3 bases and 3 bases, there was a span of 9 bases. Germline CDR1 reads SGHRS; CDR2 reads YFSETQ. In DNA form, the CDR3 reads TGCGCCAGCAGCTATGGACAGCCTAATGAAAAACTGTTTTTT. It is translated as CASSYGQPNEKLFF.